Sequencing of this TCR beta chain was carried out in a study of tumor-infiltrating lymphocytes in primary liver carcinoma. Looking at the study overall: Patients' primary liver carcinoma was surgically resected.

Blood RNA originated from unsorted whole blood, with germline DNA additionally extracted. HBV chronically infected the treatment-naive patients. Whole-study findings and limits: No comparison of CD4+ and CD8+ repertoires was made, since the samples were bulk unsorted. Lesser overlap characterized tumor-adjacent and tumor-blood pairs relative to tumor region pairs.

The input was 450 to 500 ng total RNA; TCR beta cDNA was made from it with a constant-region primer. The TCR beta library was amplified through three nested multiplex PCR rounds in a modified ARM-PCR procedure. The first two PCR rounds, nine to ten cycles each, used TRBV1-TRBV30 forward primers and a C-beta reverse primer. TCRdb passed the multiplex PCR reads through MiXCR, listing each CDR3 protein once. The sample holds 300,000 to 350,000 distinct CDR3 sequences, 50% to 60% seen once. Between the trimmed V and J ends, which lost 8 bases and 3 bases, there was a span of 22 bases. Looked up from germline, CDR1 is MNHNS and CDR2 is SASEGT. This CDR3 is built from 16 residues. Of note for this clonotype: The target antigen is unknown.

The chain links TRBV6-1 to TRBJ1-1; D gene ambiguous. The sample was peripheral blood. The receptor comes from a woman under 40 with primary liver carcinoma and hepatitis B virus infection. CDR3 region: CASGPPRRWGDTEAFF. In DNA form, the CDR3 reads TGTGCCAGCGGTCCCCCCCGGCGGTGGGGAGACACTGAAGCTTTCTTT.